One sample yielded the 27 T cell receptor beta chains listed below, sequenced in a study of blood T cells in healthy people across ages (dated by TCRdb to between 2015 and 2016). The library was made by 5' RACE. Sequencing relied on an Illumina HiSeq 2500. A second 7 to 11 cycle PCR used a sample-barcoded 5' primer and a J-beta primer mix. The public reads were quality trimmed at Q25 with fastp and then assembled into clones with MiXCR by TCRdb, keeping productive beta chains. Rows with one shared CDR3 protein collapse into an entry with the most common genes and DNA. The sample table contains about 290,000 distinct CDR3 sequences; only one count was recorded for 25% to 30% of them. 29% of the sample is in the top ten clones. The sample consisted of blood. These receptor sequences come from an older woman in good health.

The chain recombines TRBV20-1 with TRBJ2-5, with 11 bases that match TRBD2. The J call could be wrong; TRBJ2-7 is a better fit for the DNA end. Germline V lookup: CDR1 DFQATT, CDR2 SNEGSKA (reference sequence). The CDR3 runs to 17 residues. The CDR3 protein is CSARGTSGLTSNYEQYF. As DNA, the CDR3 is TGCAGTGCTAGAGGGACTAGCGGGCTCACCTCGAACTACGAGCAGTACTTC.

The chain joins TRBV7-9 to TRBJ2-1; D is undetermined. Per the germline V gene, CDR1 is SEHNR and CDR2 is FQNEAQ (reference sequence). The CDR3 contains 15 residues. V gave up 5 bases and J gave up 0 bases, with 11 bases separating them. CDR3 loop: CASSLDSASYNEQFF. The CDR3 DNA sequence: TGTGCCAGCAGCCTTGATTCGGCCTCCTACAATGAGCAGTTCTTC.

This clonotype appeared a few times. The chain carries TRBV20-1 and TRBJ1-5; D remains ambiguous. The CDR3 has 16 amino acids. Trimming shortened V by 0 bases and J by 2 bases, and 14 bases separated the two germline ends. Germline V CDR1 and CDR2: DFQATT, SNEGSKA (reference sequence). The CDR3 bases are TGCAGTGCTAGAGATCTGGTAGGGTTGGGCAATCAGCCCCAGCATTTT. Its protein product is CSARDLVGLGNQPQHF.

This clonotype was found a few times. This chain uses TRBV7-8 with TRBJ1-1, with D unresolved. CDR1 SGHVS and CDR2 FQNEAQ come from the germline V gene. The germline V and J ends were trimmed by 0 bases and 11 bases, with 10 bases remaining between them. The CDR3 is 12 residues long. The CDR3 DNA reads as TGTGCCAGCAGCTTAGCGGCCGGAGGTGCTTTCTTT. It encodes CASSLAAGGAFF.

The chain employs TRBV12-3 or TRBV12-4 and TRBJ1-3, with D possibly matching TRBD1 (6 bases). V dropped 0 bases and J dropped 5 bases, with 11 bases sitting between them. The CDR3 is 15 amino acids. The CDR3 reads CASSLAGGGRNTIYF. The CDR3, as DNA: TGTGCCAGCAGTTTAGCCGGAGGGGGTCGAAACACCATATATTTT.

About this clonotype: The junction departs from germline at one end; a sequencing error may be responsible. Written as DNA, the CDR3 is TGTGCCAGCAGTCGGGACTTTCCTGGTGAGCAGTCCTTC. Amino acids: CASSRDFPGEQSF. V is TRBV6-2 or TRBV6-3 and J is TRBJ2-1, with a possible D match to TRBD2 (6 bases). Germline V lookup: CDR1 MNHEY, CDR2 SVGEGT. There are 13 residues in the CDR3.

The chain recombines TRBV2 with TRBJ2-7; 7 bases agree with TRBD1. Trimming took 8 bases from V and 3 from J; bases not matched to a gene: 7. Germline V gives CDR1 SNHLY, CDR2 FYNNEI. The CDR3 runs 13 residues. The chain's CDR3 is CASRQGRSYEQYF. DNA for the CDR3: TGTGCCAGCCGACAGGGAAGGAGCTACGAGCAGTACTTC.

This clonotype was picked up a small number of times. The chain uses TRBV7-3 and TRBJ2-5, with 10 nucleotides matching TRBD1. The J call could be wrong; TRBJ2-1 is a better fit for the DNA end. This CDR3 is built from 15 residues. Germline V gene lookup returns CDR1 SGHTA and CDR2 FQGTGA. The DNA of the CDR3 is TGTGCCAGCAGCCCCGGGACAGGGGCTGGTGGTGAGCAGTTCTTC. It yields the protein CASSPGTGAGGEQFF.

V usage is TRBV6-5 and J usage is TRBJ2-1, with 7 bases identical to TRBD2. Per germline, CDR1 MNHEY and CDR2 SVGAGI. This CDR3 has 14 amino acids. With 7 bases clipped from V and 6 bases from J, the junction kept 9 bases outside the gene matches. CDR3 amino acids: CASKWTSGSNEQFF. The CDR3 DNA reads TGTGCCAGCAAATGGACTAGTGGGTCCAATGAGCAGTTCTTC.

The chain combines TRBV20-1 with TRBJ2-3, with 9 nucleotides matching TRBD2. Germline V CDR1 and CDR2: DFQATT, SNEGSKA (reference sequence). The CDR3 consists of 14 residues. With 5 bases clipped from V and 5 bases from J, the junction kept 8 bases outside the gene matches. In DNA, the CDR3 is TGCAGTGCTCCGAGGCGGGAGGGCCAAGATACGCAGTATTTT. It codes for CSAPRREGQDTQYF.

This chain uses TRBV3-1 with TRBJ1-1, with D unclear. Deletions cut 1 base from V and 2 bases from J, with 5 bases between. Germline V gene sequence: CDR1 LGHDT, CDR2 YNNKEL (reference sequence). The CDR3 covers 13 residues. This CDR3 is CASSQAENTEAFF. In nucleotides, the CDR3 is TGTGCCAGCAGCCAAGCGGAAAACACTGAAGCTTTCTTT.

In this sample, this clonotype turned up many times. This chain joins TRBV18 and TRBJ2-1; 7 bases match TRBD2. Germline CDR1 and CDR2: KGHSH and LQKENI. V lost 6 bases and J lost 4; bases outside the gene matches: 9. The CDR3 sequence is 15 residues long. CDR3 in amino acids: CASSPWAGEYNEQFF. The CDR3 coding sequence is TGTGCCAGCTCCCCATGGGCGGGAGAGTACAATGAGCAGTTCTTC.

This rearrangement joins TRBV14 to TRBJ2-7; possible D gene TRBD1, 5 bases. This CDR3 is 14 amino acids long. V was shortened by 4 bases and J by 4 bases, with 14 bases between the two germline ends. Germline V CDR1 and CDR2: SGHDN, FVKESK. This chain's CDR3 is CASSPQGSRYEQYF. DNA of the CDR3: TGTGCCAGCAGCCCCCAGGGCTCCCGATACGAGCAGTACTTC.

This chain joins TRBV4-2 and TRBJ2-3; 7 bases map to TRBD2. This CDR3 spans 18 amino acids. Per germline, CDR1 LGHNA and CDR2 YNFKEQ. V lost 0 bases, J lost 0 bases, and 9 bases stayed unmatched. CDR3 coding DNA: TGTGCCAGCAGCCAAGAGCCCTTACTAGCGACTAGCACAGATACGCAGTATTTT. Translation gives CASSQEPLLATSTDTQYF.

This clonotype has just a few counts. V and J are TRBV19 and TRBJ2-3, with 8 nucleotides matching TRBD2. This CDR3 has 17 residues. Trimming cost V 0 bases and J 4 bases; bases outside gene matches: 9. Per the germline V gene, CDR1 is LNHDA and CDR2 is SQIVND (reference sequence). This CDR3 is CASSIDPPAGEADTQYF. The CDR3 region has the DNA TGTGCCAGTAGTATAGATCCCCCAGCGGGAGAGGCAGATACGCAGTATTTT.

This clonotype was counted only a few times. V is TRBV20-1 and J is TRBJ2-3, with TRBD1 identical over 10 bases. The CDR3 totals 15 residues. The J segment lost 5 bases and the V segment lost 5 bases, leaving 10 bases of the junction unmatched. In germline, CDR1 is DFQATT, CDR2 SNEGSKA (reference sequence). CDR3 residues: CSAPLSTGGEDTQYF. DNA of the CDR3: TGCAGTGCTCCCCTATCGACAGGGGGCGAAGATACGCAGTATTTT.

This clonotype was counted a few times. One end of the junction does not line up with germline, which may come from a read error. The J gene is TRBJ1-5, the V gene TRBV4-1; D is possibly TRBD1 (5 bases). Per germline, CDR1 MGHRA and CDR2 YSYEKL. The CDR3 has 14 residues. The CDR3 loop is CASSPGNSNQPQHF. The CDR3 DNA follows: TGTGCCAGCAGTCCAGGGAATAGCAATCAGCCCCAGCATTTT.

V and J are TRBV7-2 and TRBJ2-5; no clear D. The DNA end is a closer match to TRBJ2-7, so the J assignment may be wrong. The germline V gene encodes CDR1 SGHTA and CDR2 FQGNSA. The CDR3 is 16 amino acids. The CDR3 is CASSRRRGHESYEQYF. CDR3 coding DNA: TGTGCCAGCAGCCGTCGTCGTGGGCATGAGTCCTACGAGCAGTACTTC.

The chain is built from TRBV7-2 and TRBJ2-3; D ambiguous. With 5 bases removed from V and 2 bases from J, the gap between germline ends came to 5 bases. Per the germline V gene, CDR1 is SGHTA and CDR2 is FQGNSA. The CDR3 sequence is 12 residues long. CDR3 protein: CASSPVTDTQYF. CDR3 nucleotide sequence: TGTGCCAGCAGCCCGGTCACAGATACGCAGTATTTT.

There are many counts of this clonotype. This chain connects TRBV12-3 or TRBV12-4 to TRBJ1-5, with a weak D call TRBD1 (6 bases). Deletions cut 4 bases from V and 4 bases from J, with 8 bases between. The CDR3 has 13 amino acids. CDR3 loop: CASSYTGNQPQHF. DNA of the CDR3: TGTGCCAGCAGTTATACAGGGAATCAGCCCCAGCATTTT.

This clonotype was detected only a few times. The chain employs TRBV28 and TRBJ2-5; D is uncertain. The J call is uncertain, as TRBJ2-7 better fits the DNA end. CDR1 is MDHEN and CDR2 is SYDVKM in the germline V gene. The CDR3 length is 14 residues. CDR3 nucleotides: TGTGCCAGCAGTTTTTCGCGAGTCTCCTACGAGCAGTACTTC. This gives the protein CASSFSRVSYEQYF.

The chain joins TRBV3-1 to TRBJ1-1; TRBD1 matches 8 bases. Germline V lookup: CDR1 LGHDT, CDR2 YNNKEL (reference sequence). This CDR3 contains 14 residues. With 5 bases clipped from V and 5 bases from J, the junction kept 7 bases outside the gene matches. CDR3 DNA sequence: TGTGCCAGCAGCTCGCGGACAGGGAGTACTGAAGCTTTCTTT. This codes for CASSSRTGSTEAFF.

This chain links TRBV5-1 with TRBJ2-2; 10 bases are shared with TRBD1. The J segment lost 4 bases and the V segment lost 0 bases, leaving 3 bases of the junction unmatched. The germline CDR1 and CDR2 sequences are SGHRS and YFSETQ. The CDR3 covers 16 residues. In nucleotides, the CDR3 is TGCGCCAGCAGCTTGGGGACAGGGGGTCTCACCGGGGAGCTGTTTTTT. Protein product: CASSLGTGGLTGELFF. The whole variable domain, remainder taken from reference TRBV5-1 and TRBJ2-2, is KAGVTQTPRYLIKTRGQQVTLSCSPISGHRSVSWYQQTPGQGLQFLFEYFSETQRNKGNFPGRFSGRQFSNSRSEMNVSTLELGDSALYLCASSLGTGGLTGELFFGEGSRLTVL.

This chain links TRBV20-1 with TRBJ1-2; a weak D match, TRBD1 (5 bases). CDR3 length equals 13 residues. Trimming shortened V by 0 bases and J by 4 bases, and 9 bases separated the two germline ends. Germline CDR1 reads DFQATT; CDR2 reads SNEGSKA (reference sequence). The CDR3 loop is CSARDRDPYGYTF. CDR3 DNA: TGCAGTGCTAGAGACAGGGACCCCTATGGCTACACCTTC.

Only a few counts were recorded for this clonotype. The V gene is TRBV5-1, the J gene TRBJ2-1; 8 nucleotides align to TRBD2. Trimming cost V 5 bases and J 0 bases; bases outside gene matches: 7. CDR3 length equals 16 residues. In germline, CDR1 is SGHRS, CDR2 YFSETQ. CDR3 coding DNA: TGCGCCAGCAGGTCGAGCGGGGGCAGCTCCTACAATGAGCAGTTCTTC. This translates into CASRSSGGSSYNEQFF. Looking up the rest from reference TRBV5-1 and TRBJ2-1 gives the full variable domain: KAGVTQTPRYLIKTRGQQVTLSCSPISGHRSVSWYQQTPGQGLQFLFEYFSETQRNKGNFPGRFSGRQFSNSRSEMNVSTLELGDSALYLCASRSSGGSSYNEQFFGPGTRLTVL.

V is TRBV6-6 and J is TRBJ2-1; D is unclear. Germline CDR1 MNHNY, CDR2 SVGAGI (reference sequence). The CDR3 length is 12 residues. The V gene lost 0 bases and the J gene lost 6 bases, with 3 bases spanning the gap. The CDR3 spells CASSYSLNEQFF. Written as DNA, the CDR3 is TGTGCCAGCAGTTACTCCCTCAATGAGCAGTTCTTC.

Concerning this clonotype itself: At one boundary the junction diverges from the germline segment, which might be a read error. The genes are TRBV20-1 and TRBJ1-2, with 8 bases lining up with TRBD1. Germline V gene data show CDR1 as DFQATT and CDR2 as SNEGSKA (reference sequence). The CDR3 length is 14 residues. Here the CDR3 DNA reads TGCAGCGCAGTCACGGGACAGGACATCTATAGCTACACCTTC. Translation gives CSAVTGQDIYSYTF.